This TCR beta chain was identified in a study of vaccination effects on CD4 cells after COVID-19. Whole-study findings and limits: Relatively few convalescent patients took part in the study, which had no early post-infection timepoints.

Using viral peptide pools, the ViraFEST assay grew out antigen-specific CD4+ T cells prior to sequencing. Following an approximately eleven-day culture, CD4+ T cells were purified. Having tested negative for nucleocapsid antibodies, the vaccine recipients showed no prior SARS-CoV-2 infection. Each well held about 2.1 million PBMC cultured with 7.5 to 10 ug/ml peptides and 8.5 to 10 IU/ml IL-2. Each culture had half its medium swapped for IL-2 medium on days 3 and 7. Some clones are missing from TCRdb's copy, which holds only in-frame ones; the method was immunoSEQ multiplex PCR. The sample has 20,000 to 25,000 clones; about three quarters are singletons. Trimming took 4 bases from V and 7 from J, leaving 8 bases between them. The CDR3 contains 12 residues. Note on this clone: Its antigen is still unknown.

The sequencing used CD4+ T cells from PBMCs cultured with HCoV-NL63 spike peptides, collected before COVID-19 vaccination. The V and J genes are TRBV12-3 or TRBV12-4 and TRBJ2-1; D call uncertain. The sequence came from a human donor who received a COVID-19 vaccine. CDR3 in DNA: TGTGCCAGCAGTTGGACGTTAAATGAGCAGTTCTTC. The encoded protein is CASSWTLNEQFF.